A single sample is the source of the 29 T cell receptor beta chains below, sequenced in a study of blood T cell repertoires in COVID-19. This table comes from immunoSEQ multiplex PCR, and its TCRdb copy is limited to in-frame clones, with some not included. Seen here are tens of thousands of clones, 75% to 90% observed once, and the top ten hold roughly 14%. Sequencing used peripheral blood. These receptors all stem from a man aged 50-60 years with active or convalescent COVID-19.

The chain combines TRBV15 with TRBJ1-1; 7 bases match TRBD1. Germline V gene data show CDR1 as LNHNV and CDR2 as YYDKDF (reference sequence). V lost 3 bases, J lost 2 bases, and 9 bases stayed unmatched. The CDR3 covers 16 residues. In nucleotides, the CDR3 is TGTGCCACCAGCAGTGAAAGGGGGGACAGTAACACTGAAGCTTTCTTT. Protein sequence: CATSSERGDSNTEAFF. Variable domain in full (rest from reference TRBV15 and TRBJ1-1): DAMVIQNPRYQVTQFGKPVTLSCSQTLNHNVMYWYQQKSSQAPKLLFHYYDKDFNNEADTPDNFQSRRPNTSFCFLDIRSPGLGDTAMYLCATSSERGDSNTEAFFGQGTRLTVV.

This chain links TRBV19 with TRBJ1-1; TRBD1 matches at 7 bases. The CDR3 spans 12 residues. Germline V gives CDR1 LNHDA, CDR2 SQIVND (reference sequence). The junction had 7 bases not matched to a gene; V was cut back by 7 bases and J by 8 bases. CDR3 DNA sequence: TGTGCCAGTAAGGTCCGGGACAGAGAAGCTTTCTTT. This translates into CASKVRDREAFF.

CDR3 bases: TGTGCCAGCAGGACAGGGGGGACAGATACGCAGTATTTT. It yields the protein CASRTGGTDTQYF. V gene TRBV2 combines with J gene TRBJ2-3, with 9 bases lining up with TRBD1. Looked up from germline, CDR1 is SNHLY and CDR2 is FYNNEI. This CDR3 has 13 amino acids. With 6 bases clipped from V and 3 bases from J, the junction kept 1 base outside the gene matches.

The rearrangement links TRBV28 to TRBJ2-7; 7 positions agree with TRBD1. The J segment lost 3 bases and the V segment lost 5 bases, leaving 7 bases of the junction unmatched. The V gene's germline CDR1 is MDHEN and CDR2 SYDVKM. The CDR3 consists of 14 residues. The CDR3 here is CASSRQGGVYEQYF. The DNA of the CDR3 is TGTGCCAGCAGTCGACAGGGTGGCGTCTACGAGCAGTACTTC.

This clone was detected once. V usage is TRBV10-1 and J usage is TRBJ2-7, with a tentative D call TRBD2 (6 bases). Per germline, CDR1 WNHNN and CDR2 SYGVQD (reference sequence). The CDR3 totals 14 residues. Trimming left V 5 bases short and J 0 bases short, with 11 bases between. CDR3 sequence: CASSKGGSSYEQYF. In DNA, the CDR3 is TGCGCCAGCAGTAAGGGAGGCAGCTCCTACGAGCAGTACTTC.

The chain employs TRBV5-6 and TRBJ2-5, with 11 bases matching TRBD2. The CDR3 sequence is 14 residues long. Germline-derived CDR1 and CDR2 are SGHDT and YYEEEE. The ends lost 4 bases at V and 4 bases at J; junction bases unmatched: 3. CDR3 DNA: TGTGCCAGCAGCCGCGGGACTAGCGGAGAGACCCAGTACTTC. It translates to CASSRGTSGETQYF.

CDR3 coding DNA: TGTGCCAGTAGTATCAACTACAATGAGCAGTTCTTC. Encoded protein: CASSINYNEQFF. The gene calls are TRBV19 and TRBJ2-1, with D uncertain. V was shortened by 3 bases and J by 3 bases, with 3 bases between the two germline ends. CDR1 LNHDA and CDR2 SQIVND come from the germline V gene (reference sequence). There are 12 residues in the CDR3.

V gene TRBV4-2 combines with J gene TRBJ1-5, with D uncertain. The CDR3 spans 15 residues. With 0 bases removed from V and 1 base from J, the gap between germline ends came to 7 bases. Germline CDR1 is LGHNA and CDR2 is YNFKEQ. CDR3 sequence: CASSQDWRSNQPQHF. The CDR3 DNA follows: TGTGCCAGCAGCCAAGACTGGCGGAGCAATCAGCCCCAGCATTTT.

The genes are TRBV2 and TRBJ2-3, with 9 bases fitting TRBD1. This CDR3 region has 15 residues. Per the germline V gene, CDR1 is SNHLY and CDR2 is FYNNEI. After removal of 1 base from V and 3 bases from J, the junction contained 2 bases not matched to a gene. The CDR3 nucleotides read TGTGCCAGCAGTGAAGACAGGGGGCGGACAGATACGCAGTATTTT. It specifies CASSEDRGRTDTQYF. Full variable domain (outside the CDR3, taken from reference TRBV2 and TRBJ2-3): EPEVTQTPSHQVTQMGQEVILRCVPISNHLYFYWYRQILGQKVEFLVSFYNNEISEKSEIFDDQFSVERPDGSNFTLKIRSTKLEDSAMYFCASSEDRGRTDTQYFGPGTRLTVL.

The V and J genes are TRBV30 and TRBJ2-3; 12 bases are a match to TRBD2. The CDR3 spans 15 residues. Trimming cost V 5 bases and J 4 bases; bases outside gene matches: 7. Per germline, CDR1 GTSNPN and CDR2 SVGIG (reference sequence). The CDR3 nucleotides are TGTGCCTGGGGCAAGGCTAGCGGGGGGGCAGATACGCAGTATTTT. Amino acid sequence: CAWGKASGGADTQYF.

V usage is TRBV5-1 and J usage is TRBJ2-2; TRBD1 might be the D (6 bases). Germline V gene sequence: CDR1 SGHRS, CDR2 YFSETQ. V was cut by 1 base and J by 3 bases, with 10 bases left in between. This CDR3 contains 15 residues. CDR3 coding DNA: TGCGCCAGCAGCTTGCAGGGGAGCTACACCGGGGAGCTGTTTTTT. Residues: CASSLQGSYTGELFF.

Comments on this clone: Different DNA sequences within this sample yield the same CDR3. The gene calls are TRBV5-1 and TRBJ1-2; 8 bases align to TRBD1. The CDR3 is made up of 14 amino acids. With 4 bases clipped from V and 4 bases from J, the junction kept 6 bases outside the gene matches. Looked up from germline, CDR1 is SGHRS and CDR2 is YFSETQ. CDR3 DNA: TGCGCCAGCAGCCTCGGGACAGGAGCCTATGGCTACACCTTC. It codes for CASSLGTGAYGYTF.

V usage is TRBV2 and J usage is TRBJ2-3, with 12 nucleotides matching TRBD2. The trim removed 5 bases at V and 4 bases at J, leaving 4 bases unmatched. There are 15 residues in the CDR3. Looked up from germline, CDR1 is SNHLY and CDR2 is FYNNEI. The CDR3 reads CASSRLAGAPDTQYF. The CDR3, as DNA: TGTGCCAGCAGTCGACTAGCGGGGGCCCCAGATACGCAGTATTTT.

This clone was detected once. V is TRBV20-1 and J is TRBJ2-3, with D tentatively TRBD2 (6 bases). The ends were cut back, 3 bases at V and 2 bases at J, with 18 bases in the middle. Looked up from germline, CDR1 is DFQATT and CDR2 is SNEGSKA (reference sequence). This CDR3 spans 16 amino acids. The CDR3 sequence is CSASQISGLTTDTQYF. DNA of the CDR3: TGCAGTGCTAGTCAAATTAGCGGACTAACCACAGATACGCAGTATTTT.

V gene TRBV7-8 combines with J gene TRBJ1-2; the D gene is possibly TRBD1 (5 bases). With 6 bases removed from V and 0 bases from J, the gap between germline ends came to 14 bases. The CDR3 loop spans 15 amino acids. CDR1 and CDR2 from the germline V gene are SGHVS and FQNEAQ. CDR3 sequence (DNA): TGTGCCAGCAGACCCCGGGGGAAAACTAACTATGGCTACACCTTC. Its protein is CASRPRGKTNYGYTF.

The V gene is TRBV2, the J gene TRBJ1-6, with TRBD1 matching over 7 bases. The CDR3 length is 15 residues. V was pared by 3 bases and J by 7 bases, with 6 bases of the junction left unmatched. Germline CDR1 reads SNHLY; CDR2 reads FYNNEI. The CDR3 DNA sequence: TGTGCCAGCAGTGAGACAGGGCGGATGAATTCACCCCTCCACTTT. It specifies CASSETGRMNSPLHF.

The rearrangement uses TRBV5-6 and TRBJ1-4; D may be TRBD1 (5 bases). The CDR3 sequence is 18 residues long. CDR1 and CDR2 from the germline V gene are SGHDT and YYEEEE. The V end was cut by 1 base, the J end by 3 bases, with 19 bases between. The CDR3 DNA reads as TGTGCCAGCAGCTTGACCAGGGAGGAGATCAGGGCTAATGAAAAACTGTTTTTT. Protein: CASSLTREEIRANEKLFF.

The rearrangement uses TRBV5-1 and TRBJ2-7, with 7 nucleotides matching TRBD1. Germline V gene data show CDR1 as SGHRS and CDR2 as YFSETQ. V was clipped by 0 bases and J by 9 bases; unmatched bases: 12. This CDR3 region has 15 residues. The CDR3 spells CASSLDRDRLRRQYF. The CDR3 DNA follows: TGCGCCAGCAGCTTGGACCGGGACAGACTACGAAGGCAGTACTTC.

J is TRBJ2-7 and V is TRBV5-1; TRBD2 aligns across 12 bases. J was trimmed by 7 bases and V by 2 bases; bases with no gene match: 16. From germline, CDR1 is SGHRS and CDR2 YFSETQ. The CDR3 contains 18 residues. The CDR3 region is CASSFEPIRTSGTVEQYF. The CDR3 region has the DNA TGCGCCAGCAGCTTTGAGCCGATTCGGACTAGCGGGACCGTGGAGCAGTACTTC.

V gene TRBV5-1 combines with J gene TRBJ2-1; a possible D gene is TRBD1 (5 bases). The CDR3 sequence is 15 residues long. With 4 bases removed from V and 4 bases from J, the gap between germline ends came to 15 bases. From germline, CDR1 is SGHRS and CDR2 YFSETQ. CDR3 sequence (DNA): TGCGCCAGCAGCCTAGAGTCAGGGAATTACAATGAGCAGTTCTTC. As protein: CASSLESGNYNEQFF.

The rearrangement uses TRBV6-5 and TRBJ1-4; D ambiguous. Germline V gene lookup returns CDR1 MNHEY and CDR2 SVGAGI. With 0 bases removed from V and 2 bases from J, the gap between germline ends came to 10 bases. The CDR3 length is 16 residues. As DNA, the CDR3 is TGTGCCAGCAGTTACTCGCCTCACATGACTAATGAAAAACTGTTTTTT. This gives the protein CASSYSPHMTNEKLFF.

This chain joins TRBV15 and TRBJ1-5; D is ambiguous. V lost 2 bases and J 4 bases, leaving 15 bases between the germline ends. The germline V gene encodes CDR1 LNHNV and CDR2 YYDKDF (reference sequence). This CDR3 is built from 16 residues. CDR3 nucleotide sequence: TGTGCCACCAGCAGACCCGGACGAGGGAGTAATCAGCCCCAGCATTTT. It codes for CATSRPGRGSNQPQHF.

This chain uses TRBV28 with TRBJ2-4; 10 nucleotides line up with TRBD2. This CDR3 comprises 15 residues. Looked up from germline, CDR1 is MDHEN and CDR2 is SYDVKM. With V trimmed by 5 bases and J by 3 bases, 4 bases remained unmatched. The CDR3 spells CASSIAGGGKNIQYF. In nucleotides, the CDR3 is TGTGCCAGCAGTATAGCGGGGGGAGGCAAAAACATTCAGTACTTC.

The chain uses TRBV10-3 and TRBJ2-7; perhaps TRBD1 as D (5 bases). CDR1 is ENHRY and CDR2 is SYGVKD in the germline V gene. The CDR3 is 13 amino acids. Between the trimmed V and J ends, which lost 8 bases and 0 bases, there was a span of 11 bases. Here the CDR3 reads CAIAPDSSYEQYF. In DNA, the CDR3 is TGTGCCATCGCGCCAGACAGCTCCTACGAGCAGTACTTC.

This chain links TRBV5-4 with TRBJ2-1; 7 nucleotides line up with TRBD2. This CDR3 contains 15 residues. V shed 3 bases and J 1 base; nucleotides not matched to a gene: 4. Germline lookup yields CDR1 SGHNT and CDR2 YYREEE (reference sequence). The CDR3 protein is CASSSTGGSYNEQFF. In DNA form, the CDR3 reads TGTGCCAGCAGCTCAACGGGGGGATCCTACAATGAGCAGTTCTTC. Full variable domain (outside the CDR3, taken from reference TRBV5-4 and TRBJ2-1): ETGVTQSPTHLIKTRGQQVTLRCSSQSGHNTVSWYQQALGQGPQFIFQYYREEENGRGNFPPRFSGLQFPNYSSELNVNALELDDSALYLCASSSTGGSYNEQFFGPGTRLTVL.

The chain employs TRBV7-9 and TRBJ2-5, with D possibly being TRBD1 (5 bases). The CDR3 contains 14 residues. Trimming stripped 1 base from V and 5 bases from J, with 11 bases between. In germline, CDR1 is SEHNR, CDR2 FQNEAQ (reference sequence). CDR3 protein: CASSLVGPGETQYF. CDR3 DNA sequence: TGTGCCAGCAGCTTAGTGGGGCCAGGGGAGACCCAGTACTTC.

This chain connects TRBV19 to TRBJ2-1; 9 bases fit TRBD2. The CDR3 loop spans 15 amino acids. CDR1 is LNHDA and CDR2 is SQIVND in the germline V gene (reference sequence). V was pared by 4 bases and J by 4 bases, with 5 bases of the junction left unmatched. The DNA of the CDR3 is TGTGCCAGTAGTAATAGCGGGGGAGCTTACAATGAGCAGTTCTTC. Its protein product is CASSNSGGAYNEQFF.

The rearrangement uses TRBV19 and TRBJ1-1, with TRBD1 matching over 10 bases. CDR3 length: 14 amino acids. CDR1 and CDR2 (germline): LNHDA, SQIVND (reference sequence). J was trimmed by 5 bases and V by 7 bases; bases with no gene match: 7. In DNA form, the CDR3 reads TGTGCCAGTAAGGCGGGACAGGGGAGGACTGAAGCTTTCTTT. Its protein is CASKAGQGRTEAFF.

The chain recombines TRBV6-1 with TRBJ1-3; tentatively, D is TRBD1 (5 bases). V lost 1 base, J lost 4 bases, and 8 bases lay in between. The CDR3 spans 14 residues. Germline assignment: CDR1 MNHNS and CDR2 SASEGT. CDR3 sequence: CASSEGTRGNTIYF. CDR3 coding DNA: TGTGCCAGCAGTGAAGGGACAAGAGGAAACACCATATATTTT.